The clone carrying this T cell receptor (beta chain) was seen only a few times. Its target is not known. By 5'RACE template switching, TCR cDNA was produced, with a universal primer site and UMIs added in the process. TCRdb passed the 5' RACE reads through MiXCR, listing each CDR3 protein once. Altogether some 120,000 distinct CDR3 sequences are present, roughly 15% being singletons, with the ten largest covering more than 40%. The entry originates in a study of T cells after yellow fever vaccination. The study, taken as a whole, reports: The secondary response peaked faster, at day 5 versus 15, but was weaker. The booster response re-showed most primary clones: approximately 97% CD4, approximately 90% CD8.

With 5 bases removed from V and 5 bases from J, the gap between germline ends came to 12 bases. The length of the CDR3 is 14 residues. This chain joins TRBV12-3 or TRBV12-4 and TRBJ2-2, with unresolved D. This TCR derives from a man younger than 35 who received the YFV17D yellow fever vaccine. This specimen consisted of CD8+ T cells sorted from PBMCs, obtained 5 days after the yellow fever booster vaccination. CDR3 nucleotides: TGTGCCAGCAGTCCTACGACTTATACCGGGGAGCTGTTTTTT. Encoded protein: CASSPTTYTGELFF.